Shown below are 19 T cell receptor beta chains from a single sample sequenced in a study of CD8+CD57+ T cells in acquired aplastic anemia. Genomic DNA provided the template from which TCR beta VDJ and CDR3 profiles were obtained. A single record per CDR3 protein comes from TCRdb applying MiXCR to the reads. The profile shows 200,000 to 300,000 distinct CDR3 sequences, roughly half of them singletons. The authors sequenced patients whose flow cytometry had shown CD8+CD57+ cell expansion. Sequencing was carried out using sorted CD4+, CD8+, or CD8+CD57+ T cells (not recorded which) from PBMCs. Receptors were obtained from a human donor with aplastic anemia.

The chain recombines TRBV29-1 with TRBJ2-7; D gene uncertain. CDR3 length equals 12 residues. Germline V lookup: CDR1 SQVTM, CDR2 ANQGSEA. Trimming pared 3 bases from V and 2 bases from J, leaving 8 bases between. The CDR3 DNA follows: TGCAGCGTTGAGTCGGGCGCCTACGAGCAGTACTTC. Its translation: CSVESGAYEQYF.

Here the CDR3 DNA reads TGTGCCAGCAGCTTAGGGCTAGCGGGGCTTAGAGATACGCAGTATTTT. Its translation: CASSLGLAGLRDTQYF. The chain has TRBV7-9 and TRBJ2-3; 9 positions match TRBD2. The germline CDR1 and CDR2 sequences are SEHNR and FQNEAQ (reference sequence). After removal of 1 base from V and 5 bases from J, the junction contained 7 bases not matched to a gene. This CDR3 contains 16 residues.

This clonotype was detected only a few times. The chain couples TRBV3-1 to TRBJ2-1; 8 bases are a match to TRBD1. The junction had 3 bases not matched to a gene; V was cut back by 1 base and J by 4 bases. CDR1 LGHDT and CDR2 YNNKEL come from the germline V gene (reference sequence). The length of the CDR3 is 15 residues. CDR3 sequence: CASSQGQGAYNEQFF. The CDR3 coding sequence is TGTGCCAGCAGCCAAGGGCAGGGGGCTTACAATGAGCAGTTCTTC.

The chain joins TRBV20-1 to TRBJ1-2; no reliable D call. The germline V and J ends were trimmed by 1 base and 2 bases, with 11 bases remaining between them. CDR1 and CDR2 (germline): DFQATT, SNEGSKA (reference sequence). The CDR3 consists of 14 residues. In nucleotides, the CDR3 is TGCAGTGCTAGAGTGGTAGGACGGAACTATGGCTACACCTTC. Amino acids: CSARVVGRNYGYTF.

This clonotype was seen repeatedly, ten times or more. This chain connects TRBV16 to TRBJ2-5; D remains unclear. Germline V gene sequence: CDR1 KGHSY, CDR2 FQNENV. This CDR3 spans 11 amino acids. V was clipped by 2 bases and J by 4 bases, with 2 bases between them. This chain's CDR3 is CASSQTETQYF. The CDR3 region has the DNA TGTGCCAGCAGCCAAACAGAGACCCAGTACTTC. Complete variable domain (other parts from reference TRBV16 and TRBJ2-5): GEEVAQTPKHLVRGEGQKAKLYCAPIKGHSYVFWYQQVLKNEFKFLISFQNENVFDETGMPKERFSAKCLPNSPCSLEIQATKLEDSAVYFCASSQTETQYFGPGTRLLVL.

The genes are TRBV19 and TRBJ1-2; a possible D gene is TRBD1 (5 bases). Germline CDR1 reads LNHDA; CDR2 reads SQIVND (reference sequence). This CDR3 contains 12 residues. The V end was cut by 7 bases, the J end by 4 bases, with 10 bases between. The CDR3 loop is CASIGVGYGYTF. The CDR3 DNA follows: TGTGCCAGTATAGGGGTGGGCTATGGCTACACCTTC. The variable domain in full, with the rest retrieved from reference TRBV19 and TRBJ1-2, is DGGITQSPKYLFRKEGQNVTLSCEQNLNHDAMYWYRQDPGQGLRLIYYSQIVNDFQKGDIAEGYSVSREKKESFPLTVTSAQKNPTAFYLCASIGVGYGYTFGSGTRLTVV.

The chain recombines TRBV29-1 with TRBJ2-1; possibly TRBD1 for D (5 bases). The germline V gene encodes CDR1 SQVTM and CDR2 ANQGSEA. Trimming cost V 3 bases and J 6 bases, with 15 bases left between them. The CDR3 has 14 residues. CDR3 amino acids: CSVEGPAGTNEQFF. CDR3 nucleotide sequence: TGCAGCGTTGAGGGGCCAGCCGGAACCAATGAGCAGTTCTTC.

The sample holds many counts of this clonotype. V usage is TRBV6-6 and J usage is TRBJ2-1; 11 positions match TRBD2. Losses at the gene ends were 6 bases for V and 8 bases for J; bases not matched to a gene: 9. This CDR3 region has 15 residues. Germline CDR1 reads MNHNY; CDR2 reads SVGAGI (reference sequence). The DNA of the CDR3 is TGTGCCAGCAGGGATACTAGCGGGAGAGGGTATGAGCAGTTCTTC. Translated: CASRDTSGRGYEQFF.

This clonotype was recorded at least ten times. The gene calls are TRBV2 and TRBJ1-6, with D possibly matching TRBD1 (6 bases). The CDR3 spans 13 residues. Germline V gives CDR1 SNHLY, CDR2 FYNNEI. Trimming left V 5 bases short and J 8 bases short, with 10 bases between. The CDR3 coding sequence is TGTGCCAGCAGTCAGGGGACGGATTCACCCCTCCACTTT. Its translation: CASSQGTDSPLHF. Filled out from reference TRBV2 and TRBJ1-6, the complete variable domain reads EPEVTQTPSHQVTQMGQEVILRCVPISNHLYFYWYRQILGQKVEFLVSFYNNEISEKSEIFDDQFSVERPDGSNFTLKIRSTKLEDSAMYFCASSQGTDSPLHFGNGTRLTVT.

The genes are TRBV4-1 and TRBJ1-2; D gene unclear. The germline V and J ends were trimmed by 4 bases and 2 bases, with 11 bases remaining between them. This CDR3 comprises 14 residues. Germline V gives CDR1 MGHRA, CDR2 YSYEKL. The CDR3 region has the DNA TGCGCCAGCAGCCCTTCAAGTGGGAACTATGGCTACACCTTC. It translates to CASSPSSGNYGYTF.

The sample holds many counts of this clonotype. DNA for the CDR3: TGTGCCAGCAGCTCAGGACTAGCGGGAGGGCCGGCGGAGACCCAGTACTTC. It translates to CASSSGLAGGPAETQYF. This chain connects TRBV7-2 to TRBJ2-5, with 15 bases fitting TRBD2. The CDR3 loop spans 17 amino acids. The junction had 8 bases not matched to a gene; V was cut back by 4 bases and J by 5 bases. Germline lookup yields CDR1 SGHTA and CDR2 FQGNSA.

A note on this clonotype: Mismatch with germline at one junction end may stem from a read error. The V gene is TRBV6-4, the J gene TRBJ2-1; TRBD2 matches at 7 bases. The CDR3 consists of 15 residues. From germline, CDR1 is MRHNA and CDR2 SNTAGT. The CDR3 nucleotides read TGTGCCAGCAGTGAAGACGGCGGGGGTTACAATGAGCAGTCCTTC. It translates to CASSEDGGGYNEQSF.

In its sample, this clonotype was seen a few times. A much larger clone sits a single nucleotide away, making a read error possible. The V call is TRBV7-9, the J call TRBJ2-7; D not resolved. CDR3 size: 15 residues. Germline values: CDR1 SEHNR, CDR2 FQNEAQ (reference sequence). Here the CDR3 DNA reads TGTGCCAGCAGCTTAAAGAGCACAGCCAAGGACGAGCGGTACTTC. Translated: CASSLKSTAKDERYF. The variable domain in full, with the rest retrieved from reference TRBV7-9 and TRBJ2-7, is DTGVSQNPRHKITKRGQNVTFRCDPISEHNRLYWYRQTLGQGPEFLTYFQNEAQLEKSRLLSDRFSAERPKGSFSTLEIQRTEQGDSAMYLCASSLKSTAKDERYFGPGTRLTVT.

This clonotype was seen repeatedly, ten times or more. The V gene is TRBV7-9, the J gene TRBJ2-7, with 8 bases that match TRBD2. J was trimmed by 3 bases and V by 5 bases; bases with no gene match: 12. Germline values: CDR1 SEHNR, CDR2 FQNEAQ (reference sequence). The CDR3 sequence is 16 residues long. The CDR3 here is CASSPREGSADYEQYF. CDR3 nucleotide sequence: TGTGCCAGCAGCCCACGGGAGGGTAGCGCCGACTACGAGCAGTACTTC.

This clonotype was detected a few times. J is TRBJ1-2 and V is TRBV19; the D is unclear. V shed 5 bases and J shed 3 bases, with 13 bases lying between them. There are 14 residues in the CDR3. Germline V lookup: CDR1 LNHDA, CDR2 SQIVND (reference sequence). CDR3 loop: CASSAWPEYYGYTF. CDR3 DNA: TGTGCCAGTAGTGCATGGCCAGAATACTATGGCTACACCTTC.

To note about this clonotype: As the CDR3 is not closed by the conserved phenylalanine or tryptophan, this likely results from a read error. The gene calls are TRBV7-9 and TRBJ1-5; D uncertain. Germline assignment: CDR1 SEHNR and CDR2 FQNEAQ (reference sequence). The CDR3 spans 13 residues. The CDR3 DNA reads as TGTGCAAGTGGAAGTAGTAGCAATCAGCCCCAGCATTAT. Translation: CASGSSSNQPQHY.

This clonotype appeared a few times. The V gene is TRBV20-1, the J gene TRBJ1-1; D might be TRBD1 (5 bases). Trimming left V 4 bases short and J 7 bases short, with 19 bases between. Germline CDR1 reads DFQATT; CDR2 reads SNEGSKA (reference sequence). The CDR3 length is 14 residues. This chain's CDR3 is CSAKRGERGIEAFF. In nucleotides, the CDR3 is TGCAGTGCTAAAAGAGGGGAGAGGGGCATTGAAGCTTTCTTT.

Comment on this clonotype: One junction end disagrees with the germline gene, perhaps due to a read error. The V call is TRBV10-3, the J call TRBJ1-5; weak D call: TRBD1 (5 bases). Germline V gene lookup returns CDR1 ENHRY and CDR2 SYGVKD. The CDR3 sequence is 15 residues long. The CDR3 loop is CAISGGEESNQPQHF. The DNA of the CDR3 is TGTGCCATCAGTGGGGGGGAGGAGAGCAATCAGCCCCAGCATTTC.

CDR3 residues: CASSRQGGEQYF. The DNA for the CDR3 is TGTGCCAGTAGTCGTCAGGGTGGCGAGCAGTACTTC. The chain combines TRBV19 with TRBJ2-7; D is perhaps TRBD1 (5 bases). The germline V gene encodes CDR1 LNHDA and CDR2 SQIVND (reference sequence). CDR3 length: 12 amino acids. Trimming removed 5 bases from V and 6 bases from J, with 11 bases in between.